The 22 T cell receptor beta chains below come from one sample, sequenced in a study of sequential checkpoint blockade in melanoma. The table came from immunoSEQ multiplex PCR; TCRdb's copy has only in-frame clones and leaves some out. This sample carries tens of thousands of clones, roughly a third of them seen once, and the ten largest clones take about 1.6%. Documented treatment: randomized to nivolumab then ipilimumab (arm A) or the reverse (arm B). The material was tumor tissue (inferred from file names), obtained from a patient given nivolumab and ipilimumab in sequence. The receptors derive from a human donor with melanoma.

This clone was observed a few times. The chain has TRBV7-8 and TRBJ1-2, with D perhaps TRBD1 (5 bases). The CDR3 consists of 13 residues. Germline CDR1 SGHVS, CDR2 FQNEAQ. Trimming took off 6 bases at V and 7 bases at J, with 15 bases between the two ends. CDR3 protein: CASRAGIFSGYTF. The DNA for the CDR3 is TGTGCCAGCAGGGCAGGGATCTTTAGTGGCTACACCTTC.

The chain employs TRBV19 and TRBJ1-2, with TRBD1 matching 8 bases. From germline, CDR1 is LNHDA and CDR2 SQIVND (reference sequence). The CDR3 extends over 16 amino acids. J was trimmed by 8 bases and V by 5 bases; bases with no gene match: 16. The DNA of the CDR3 is TGTGCCAGTAGTCCCCGCGGGGACAGGAACCGTAACGGCTACACCTTC. Protein sequence: CASSPRGDRNRNGYTF.

The V call is TRBV28, the J call TRBJ2-2; 9 nucleotides agree with TRBD2. The CDR3 has 14 amino acids. Germline assignment: CDR1 MDHEN and CDR2 SYDVKM. V was pared by 5 bases and J by 8 bases, with 6 bases of the junction left unmatched. The CDR3 bases are TGTGCCAGCAGTCGGGGACTAGCACGGGGGGAGCTGTTTTTT. Amino acids: CASSRGLARGELFF. Full variable domain (rest looked up from reference TRBV28 and TRBJ2-2): DVKVTQSSRYLVKRTGEKVFLECVQDMDHENMFWYRQDPGLGLRLIYFSYDVKMKEKGDIPEGYSVSREKKERFSLILESASTNQTSMYLCASSRGLARGELFFGEGSRLTVL.

There are a few counts of this clone. V usage is TRBV6-4 and J usage is TRBJ2-7; D is perhaps TRBD2 (6 bases). The V gene lost 7 bases and the J gene lost 6 bases, with 10 bases spanning the gap. Germline V CDR1 and CDR2: MRHNA, SNTAGT. This CDR3 region has 11 residues. For the CDR3, the DNA is TGTGCCAGCACCCAGGGAGGCGAGCAGTACTTC. This sequence encodes CASTQGGEQYF.

Only a few counts were recorded for this clone. The DNA has a base that is unclear or was not read; X is used for its residue. This chain links TRBV18 with TRBJ2-7; 14 bases line up with TRBD2. Per the germline V gene, CDR1 is KGHSH and CDR2 is LQKENI. With 3 bases clipped from V and 3 bases from J, the junction kept 1 base outside the gene matches. The CDR3 loop spans 15 amino acids. For the CDR3, the DNA is TGTGCCAGCTCACCRGGACTAGCGGGAGGCTACGAGCAGTACTTC. This encodes CASSXGLAGGYEQYF. The whole CDR3 sequence is CASSPGLAGGYEQYF. The full variable domain, rest sourced from reference TRBV18 and TRBJ2-7, is NAGVMQNPRHLVRRRGQEARLRCSPMKGHSHVYWYRQLPEEGLKFMVYLQKENIIDESGMPKERFSAEFPKEGPSILRIQQVVRGDSAAYFCASSPGLAGGYEQYFGPGTRLTVT.

This sequence joins TRBV30 and TRBJ2-1, with a weak D call TRBD2 (6 bases). Trimming removed 2 bases at V and 0 bases at J, with 8 bases between. The CDR3 contains 14 residues. Germline V gene data show CDR1 as GTSNPN and CDR2 as SVGIG (reference sequence). In DNA, the CDR3 is TGTGCCTGGAGTTTGGAGGGCTCCTACAATGAGCAGTTCTTC. Protein sequence: CAWSLEGSYNEQFF.

This chain links TRBV11-3 with TRBJ1-1; no firm D call. CDR3 length equals 15 residues. In germline, CDR1 is SGHNT, CDR2 YENEEA. V was pared by 4 bases and J by 7 bases, with 19 bases between. DNA of the CDR3: TGTGCCAGCAGCTCCCGCCTCGGCAGTATTGTTGAAGCTTTCTTT. Protein: CASSSRLGSIVEAFF.

This clone came up a few times. J is TRBJ1-3 and V is TRBV11-3, with 7 positions matching TRBD1. This CDR3 contains 15 residues. V lost 5 bases to trimming and J lost 0 bases; unmatched junction nucleotides: 4. The germline gives CDR1 SGHNT, CDR2 YENEEA. DNA for the CDR3: TGTGCCAGCAGCACCGGGACAGACTCTGGAAACACCATATATTTT. Its protein product is CASSTGTDSGNTIYF.

Only a few counts were recorded for this clone. This chain uses TRBV6-8 with TRBJ2-7; D may be TRBD1 or TRBD2 (6 bases each). Trimming stripped 5 bases from V and 3 bases from J, with 17 bases between. The germline V gene encodes CDR1 MNHGY and CDR2 SAAAGT. The CDR3 sequence is 15 residues long. CDR3 protein: CASSGGRQGSYEQYF. The DNA of the CDR3 is TGTGCCAGCAGTGGGGGGAGGCAGGGGAGCTACGAGCAGTACTTC.

This clone came up many times. The genes are TRBV11-3 and TRBJ1-1; 7 nucleotides agree with TRBD1. CDR3 length equals 14 residues. The germline V gene has CDR1 SGHNT and CDR2 YENEEA. With V trimmed by 5 bases and J by 1 base, 4 bases remained unmatched. CDR3 DNA: TGTGCCAGCAGCCATCGGACAGGGAACACTGAAGCTTTCTTT. Its translation: CASSHRTGNTEAFF.

This clone was picked up one time. This chain joins TRBV30 and TRBJ2-7; no reliable D call. Trimming shortened V by 3 bases and J by 5 bases, and 20 bases separated the two germline ends. The CDR3 covers 15 residues. Germline lookup yields CDR1 GTSNPN and CDR2 SVGIG (reference sequence). CDR3 sequence (DNA): TGTGCCTGGAGGTCATCATCTCGTCGTTCCCACGAGCAGTACTTC. It is translated as CAWRSSSRRSHEQYF. Together with reference TRBV30 and TRBJ2-7, the CDR3 gives the full variable domain: SQTIHQWPATLVQPVGSPLSLECTVEGTSNPNLYWYRQAAGRGLQLLFYSVGIGQISSEVPQNLSASRPQDRQFILSSKKLLLSDSGFYLCAWRSSSRRSHEQYFGPGTRLTVT.

The chain couples TRBV19 to TRBJ1-3, with D hard to call. Trimming took off 6 bases at V and 0 bases at J, with 12 bases between the two ends. CDR1 is LNHDA and CDR2 is SQIVND in the germline V gene (reference sequence). This CDR3 is built from 15 residues. The chain's CDR3 is CASSPIERSGNTIYF. The DNA of the CDR3 is TGTGCCAGTAGCCCGATTGAGCGCTCTGGAAACACCATATATTTT.

The rearrangement joins TRBV23-1 to TRBJ2-7; no definite D call. Being an ORF, TRBV23-1 has a function that is uncertain. The length of the CDR3 is 16 residues. Trimming left V 6 bases short and J 2 bases short, with 20 bases between. This CDR3 reads CASSPMNNGYPYEQYF. DNA of the CDR3: TGCGCCAGCAGCCCTATGAATAACGGGTACCCCTACGAGCAGTACTTC.

This clone was seen only a few times. V is TRBV5-1 and J is TRBJ1-1, with unresolved D. In germline, CDR1 is SGHRS, CDR2 YFSETQ. Between the trimmed V and J ends, which lost 0 bases and 0 bases, there was a span of 12 bases. The CDR3 sequence is 16 residues long. CDR3 sequence: CASSLEISGVNTEAFF. The CDR3 nucleotides are TGCGCCAGCAGCTTGGAGATTAGCGGGGTGAACACTGAAGCTTTCTTT.

The chain carries TRBV5-1 and TRBJ2-1; 14 bases match TRBD2. Looked up from germline, CDR1 is SGHRS and CDR2 is YFSETQ. The V gene end was trimmed by 4 bases and the J gene end by 7 bases; junction bases not matched to a gene: 4. The CDR3 has 15 residues. CDR3: CASSLGTSGSNEQFF. As DNA, the CDR3 is TGCGCCAGCAGCCTCGGGACTAGCGGGAGTAATGAGCAGTTCTTC. Full variable domain (rest looked up from reference TRBV5-1 and TRBJ2-1): KAGVTQTPRYLIKTRGQQVTLSCSPISGHRSVSWYQQTPGQGLQFLFEYFSETQRNKGNFPGRFSGRQFSNSRSEMNVSTLELGDSALYLCASSLGTSGSNEQFFGPGTRLTVL.

The chain employs TRBV12-5 and TRBJ1-1; tentative D call: TRBD1 (5 bases). There are 12 residues in the CDR3. Germline loops: CDR1 LGHNT, CDR2 FRNRAP. The CDR3 DNA sequence: TGTGCCAGCACTACAGGAGGGACTGAAGCTTTCTTT. Protein product: CASTTGGTEAFF.

The chain has TRBV18 and TRBJ2-5; TRBD1 matches 7 bases. Germline CDR1 and CDR2: KGHSH and LQKENI. The ends lost 5 bases at V and 5 bases at J; junction bases unmatched: 8. The CDR3 is made up of 14 amino acids. DNA of the CDR3: TGTGCCAGCTCATTTGAGACAGGGCAGGAGACCCAGTACTTC. It codes for CASSFETGQETQYF.

The rearrangement joins TRBV18 to TRBJ2-1; 12 nucleotides align to TRBD2. This CDR3 has 18 amino acids. The germline V gene encodes CDR1 KGHSH and CDR2 LQKENI. The V segment lost 3 bases and the J segment 0 bases; nucleotides outside the gene matches: 6. CDR3 amino acids: CASSPTSGGTGSYNEQFF. CDR3 DNA sequence: TGTGCCAGCTCACCTACTAGCGGGGGGACTGGCTCCTACAATGAGCAGTTCTTC.

The V gene is TRBV5-8, the J gene TRBJ2-7, with D possibly TRBD2 on 6 matching bases. Germline loops: CDR1 SGHTS, CDR2 YDEGEE. Deletions cut 4 bases from V and 3 bases from J, with 11 bases between. The CDR3 is 13 amino acids. The CDR3 loop reads CASSRGTFYEQYF. The CDR3 nucleotides read TGTGCCAGCAGCCGCGGGACTTTCTACGAGCAGTACTTC.

The chain links TRBV5-3 to TRBJ2-1; TRBD2 agrees at 12 bases. TRBV5-3 has ORF status, its function being uncertain. The CDR3 totals 15 residues. V was pared by 0 bases and J by 9 bases, with 4 bases of the junction left unmatched. The CDR3 here is CARSLALAGGREQFF. The CDR3 DNA follows: TGTGCCAGAAGCTTGGCGCTAGCGGGGGGGCGTGAGCAGTTCTTC.

A few counts support this clone. The V call is TRBV30, the J call TRBJ2-7; no definite D call. Germline V gene sequence: CDR1 GTSNPN, CDR2 SVGIG (reference sequence). This CDR3 is built from 12 residues. Trimming removed 2 bases from V and 3 bases from J, with 8 bases in between. For the CDR3, the DNA is TGTGCCTGGAGTCGACATCTCTACGAGCAGTACTTC. It specifies CAWSRHLYEQYF.

The rearrangement joins TRBV18 to TRBJ1-2; a possible D gene is TRBD1 (5 bases). This CDR3 is 15 amino acids long. Looked up from germline, CDR1 is KGHSH and CDR2 is LQKENI. V was trimmed by 3 bases and J by 6 bases, leaving 17 bases between them. CDR3: CASSPPTSWDDGYTF. CDR3 in DNA: TGTGCCAGCTCACCCCCGACGTCGTGGGACGATGGCTACACCTTC.